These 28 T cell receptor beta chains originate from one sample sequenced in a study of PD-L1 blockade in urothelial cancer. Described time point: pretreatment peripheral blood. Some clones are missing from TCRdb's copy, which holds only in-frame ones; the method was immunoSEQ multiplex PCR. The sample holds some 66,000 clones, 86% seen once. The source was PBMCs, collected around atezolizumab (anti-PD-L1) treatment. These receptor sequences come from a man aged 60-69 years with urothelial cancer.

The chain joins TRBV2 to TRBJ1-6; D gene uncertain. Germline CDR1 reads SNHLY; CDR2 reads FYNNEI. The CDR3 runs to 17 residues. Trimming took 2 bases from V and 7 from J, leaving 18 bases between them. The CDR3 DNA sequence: TGTGCCAGCAGTGAAAAGGCTGCGGCAAAATGGAATTCACCCCTCCACTTT. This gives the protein CASSEKAAAKWNSPLHF. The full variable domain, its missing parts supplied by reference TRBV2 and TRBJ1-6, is EPEVTQTPSHQVTQMGQEVILRCVPISNHLYFYWYRQILGQKVEFLVSFYNNEISEKSEIFDDQFSVERPDGSNFTLKIRSTKLEDSAMYFCASSEKAAAKWNSPLHFGNGTRLTVT.

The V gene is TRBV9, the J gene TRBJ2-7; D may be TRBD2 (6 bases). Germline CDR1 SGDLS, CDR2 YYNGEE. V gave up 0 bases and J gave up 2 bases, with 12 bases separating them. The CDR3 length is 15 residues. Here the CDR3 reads CASSVGDLVTYEQYF. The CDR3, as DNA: TGTGCCAGCAGCGTAGGGGACTTGGTCACCTACGAGCAGTACTTC.

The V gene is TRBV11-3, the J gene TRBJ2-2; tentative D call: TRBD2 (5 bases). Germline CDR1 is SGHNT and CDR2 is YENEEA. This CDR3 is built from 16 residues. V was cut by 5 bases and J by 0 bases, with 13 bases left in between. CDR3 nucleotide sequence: TGTGCCAGCAGCCTAGTCGGCGGGCCGAACACCGGGGAGCTGTTTTTT. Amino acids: CASSLVGGPNTGELFF. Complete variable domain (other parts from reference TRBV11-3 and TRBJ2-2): EAGVVQSPRYKIIEKKQPVAFWCNPISGHNTLYWYLQNLGQGPELLIRYENEEAVDDSQLPKDRFSAERLKGVDSTLKIQPAELGDSAVYLCASSLVGGPNTGELFFGEGSRLTVL.

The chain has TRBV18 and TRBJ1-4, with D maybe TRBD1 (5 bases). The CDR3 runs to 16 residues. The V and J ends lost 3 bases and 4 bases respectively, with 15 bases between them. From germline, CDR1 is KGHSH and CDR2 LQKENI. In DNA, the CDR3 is TGTGCCAGCTCACCCAACCAGGCAGGGTTTAATGAAAAACTGTTTTTT. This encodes CASSPNQAGFNEKLFF.

The CDR3 region has the DNA TGTGCCAGCAGTCCAACTATAATGAGCGGGGGGAACCAAGAGACCCAGTACTTC. This codes for CASSPTIMSGGNQETQYF. The chain joins TRBV27 to TRBJ2-5; 9 bases are a match to TRBD2. The CDR3 runs to 18 residues. V was pared by 5 bases and J by 0 bases, with 13 bases of the junction left unmatched. Germline V lookup: CDR1 MNHEY, CDR2 SMNVEV (reference sequence).

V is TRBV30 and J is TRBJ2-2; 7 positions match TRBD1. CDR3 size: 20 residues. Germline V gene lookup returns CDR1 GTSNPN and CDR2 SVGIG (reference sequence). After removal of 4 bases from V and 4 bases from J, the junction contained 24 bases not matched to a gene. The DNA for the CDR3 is TGTGCCTGGACCCGCTGGGAGTTACAGGGGCGAACACCGGGCACCGGGGAGCTGTTTTTT. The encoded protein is CAWTRWELQGRTPGTGELFF.

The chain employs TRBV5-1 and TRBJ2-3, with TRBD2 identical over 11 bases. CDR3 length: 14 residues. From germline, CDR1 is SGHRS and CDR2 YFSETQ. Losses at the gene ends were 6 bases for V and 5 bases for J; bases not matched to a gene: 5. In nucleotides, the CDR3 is TGCGCCAGCAATAGCGGGGGGGCAGGAGATACGCAGTATTTT. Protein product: CASNSGGAGDTQYF.

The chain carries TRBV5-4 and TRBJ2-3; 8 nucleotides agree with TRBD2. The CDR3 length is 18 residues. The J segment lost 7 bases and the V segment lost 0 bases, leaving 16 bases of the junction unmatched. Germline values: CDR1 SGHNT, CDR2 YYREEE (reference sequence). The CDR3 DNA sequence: TGTGCCAGCAGCTTGGGAGTAGCGGGACCCACATCGCCATATACGCAGTATTTT. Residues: CASSLGVAGPTSPYTQYF.

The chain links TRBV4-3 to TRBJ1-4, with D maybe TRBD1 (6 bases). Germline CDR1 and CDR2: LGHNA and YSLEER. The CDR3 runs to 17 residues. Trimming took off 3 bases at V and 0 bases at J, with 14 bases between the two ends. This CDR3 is CASSQGGGHTTNEKLFF. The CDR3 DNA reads TGCGCCAGCAGCCAGGGAGGGGGTCATACAACTAATGAAAAACTGTTTTTT.

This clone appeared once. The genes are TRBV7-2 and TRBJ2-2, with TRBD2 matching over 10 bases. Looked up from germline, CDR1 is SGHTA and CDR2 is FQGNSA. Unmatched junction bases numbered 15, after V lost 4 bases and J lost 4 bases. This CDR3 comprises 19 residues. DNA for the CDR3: TGTGCCAGCAGCTCCCGTGTAGCGGGGGGCTCGTCGGGCACCGGGGAGCTGTTTTTT. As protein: CASSSRVAGGSSGTGELFF.

The CDR3 spells CASSLAGQGFYTF. The DNA of the CDR3 is TGTGCCAGCAGCTTAGCGGGACAGGGATTCTACACCTTC. The chain couples TRBV7-2 to TRBJ1-2; TRBD1 matches 9 bases. With 0 bases clipped from V and 10 bases from J, the junction kept 3 bases outside the gene matches. The germline V gene has CDR1 SGHTA and CDR2 FQGNSA. The CDR3 covers 13 residues. The variable domain in full, with the rest retrieved from reference TRBV7-2 and TRBJ1-2, is GAGVSQSPSNKVTEKGKDVELRCDPISGHTALYWYRQSLGQGLEFLIYFQGNSAPDKSGLPSDRFSAERTGGSVSTLTIQRTQQEDSAVYLCASSLAGQGFYTFGSGTRLTVV.

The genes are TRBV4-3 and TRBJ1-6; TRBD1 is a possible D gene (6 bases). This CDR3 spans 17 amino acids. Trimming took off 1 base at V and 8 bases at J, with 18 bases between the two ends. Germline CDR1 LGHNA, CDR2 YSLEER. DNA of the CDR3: TGCGCCAGCAGCCAAGCCTACGGGGGGGCGGCGGATTCACCCCTCCACTTT. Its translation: CASSQAYGGAADSPLHF.

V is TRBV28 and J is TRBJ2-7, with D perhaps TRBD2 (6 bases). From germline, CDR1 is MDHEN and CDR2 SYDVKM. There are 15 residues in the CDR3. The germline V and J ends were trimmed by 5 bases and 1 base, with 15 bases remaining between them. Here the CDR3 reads CASSTDRLVSYEQYF. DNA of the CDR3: TGTGCCAGCAGTACCGACAGACTAGTATCCTACGAGCAGTACTTC. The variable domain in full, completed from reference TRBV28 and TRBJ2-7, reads DVKVTQSSRYLVKRTGEKVFLECVQDMDHENMFWYRQDPGLGLRLIYFSYDVKMKEKGDIPEGYSVSREKKERFSLILESASTNQTSMYLCASSTDRLVSYEQYFGPGTRLTVT.

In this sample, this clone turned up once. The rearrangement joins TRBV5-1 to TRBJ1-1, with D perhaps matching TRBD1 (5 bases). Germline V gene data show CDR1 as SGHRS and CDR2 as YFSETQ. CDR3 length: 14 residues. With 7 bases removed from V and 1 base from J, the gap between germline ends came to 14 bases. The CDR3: CASGLSTGNTEAFF. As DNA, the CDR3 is TGCGCCAGCGGCCTATCCACAGGGAACACTGAAGCTTTCTTT.

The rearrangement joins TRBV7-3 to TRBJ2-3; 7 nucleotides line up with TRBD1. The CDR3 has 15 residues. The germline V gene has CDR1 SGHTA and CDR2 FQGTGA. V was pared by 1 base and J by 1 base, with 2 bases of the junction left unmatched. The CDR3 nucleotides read TGTGCCAGCAGCTTAATCCAGGGGGGCACAGATACGCAGTATTTT. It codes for CASSLIQGGTDTQYF.

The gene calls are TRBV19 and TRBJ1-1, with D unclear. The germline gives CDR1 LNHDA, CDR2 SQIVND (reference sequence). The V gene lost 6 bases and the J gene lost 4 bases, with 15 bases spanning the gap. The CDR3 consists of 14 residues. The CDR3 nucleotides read TGTGCCAGTAGAGCCCAAGGGAGGAGCACTGAAGCTTTCTTT. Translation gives CASRAQGRSTEAFF.

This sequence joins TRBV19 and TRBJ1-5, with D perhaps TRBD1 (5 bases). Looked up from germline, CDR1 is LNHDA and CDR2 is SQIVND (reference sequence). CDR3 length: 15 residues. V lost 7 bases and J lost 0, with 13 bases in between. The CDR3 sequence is CASNEGVYSNQPQHF. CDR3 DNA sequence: TGTGCCAGTAATGAAGGGGTCTATAGCAATCAGCCCCAGCATTTT.

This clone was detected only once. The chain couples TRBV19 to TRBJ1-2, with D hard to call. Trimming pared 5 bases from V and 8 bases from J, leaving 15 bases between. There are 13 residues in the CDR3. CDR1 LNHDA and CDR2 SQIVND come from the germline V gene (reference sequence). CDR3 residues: CASSAVLFQGYTF. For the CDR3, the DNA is TGTGCCAGTAGTGCGGTCCTATTCCAGGGCTACACCTTC.

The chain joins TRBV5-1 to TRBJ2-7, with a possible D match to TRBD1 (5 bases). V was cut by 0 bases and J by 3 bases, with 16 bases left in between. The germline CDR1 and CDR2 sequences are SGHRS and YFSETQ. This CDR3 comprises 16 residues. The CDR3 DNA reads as TGCGCCAGCAGCTTGGAGGGGATGGGCACAAACTACGAGCAGTACTTC. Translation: CASSLEGMGTNYEQYF.

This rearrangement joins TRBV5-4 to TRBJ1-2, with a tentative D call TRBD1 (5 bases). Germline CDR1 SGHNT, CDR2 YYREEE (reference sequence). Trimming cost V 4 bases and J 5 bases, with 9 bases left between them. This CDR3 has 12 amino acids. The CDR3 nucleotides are TGTGCCAGCAGCCGGGACTCTTATGGCTACACCTTC. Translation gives CASSRDSYGYTF. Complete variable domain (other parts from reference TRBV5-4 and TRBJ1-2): ETGVTQSPTHLIKTRGQQVTLRCSSQSGHNTVSWYQQALGQGPQFIFQYYREEENGRGNFPPRFSGLQFPNYSSELNVNALELDDSALYLCASSRDSYGYTFGSGTRLTVV.

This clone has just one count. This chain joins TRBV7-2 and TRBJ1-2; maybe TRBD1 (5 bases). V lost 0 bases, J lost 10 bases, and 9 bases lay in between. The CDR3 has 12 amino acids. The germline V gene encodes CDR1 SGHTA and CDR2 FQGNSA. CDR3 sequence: CASSLAGLDYTF. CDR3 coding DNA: TGTGCCAGCAGCTTAGCGGGGCTGGACTACACCTTC.

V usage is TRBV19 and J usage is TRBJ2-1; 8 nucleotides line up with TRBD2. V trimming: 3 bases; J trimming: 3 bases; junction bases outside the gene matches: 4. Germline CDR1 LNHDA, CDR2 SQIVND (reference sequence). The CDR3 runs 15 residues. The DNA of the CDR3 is TGTGCCAGTAGTATCTCTGCGGGGGGCTACAATGAGCAGTTCTTC. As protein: CASSISAGGYNEQFF.

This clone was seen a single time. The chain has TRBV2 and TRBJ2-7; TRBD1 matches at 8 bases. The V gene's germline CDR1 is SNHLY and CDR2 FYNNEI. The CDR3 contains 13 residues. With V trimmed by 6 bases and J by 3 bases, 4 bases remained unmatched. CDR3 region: CASRLDRGYEQYF. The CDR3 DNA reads TGTGCCAGCAGATTAGACAGGGGCTACGAGCAGTACTTC.

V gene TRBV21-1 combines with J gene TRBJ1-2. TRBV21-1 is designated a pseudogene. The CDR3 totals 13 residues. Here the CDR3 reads CASSKDGVYGYTF. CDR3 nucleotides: TGTGCCAGCAGCAAAGACGGGGTATATGGCTACACCTTC.

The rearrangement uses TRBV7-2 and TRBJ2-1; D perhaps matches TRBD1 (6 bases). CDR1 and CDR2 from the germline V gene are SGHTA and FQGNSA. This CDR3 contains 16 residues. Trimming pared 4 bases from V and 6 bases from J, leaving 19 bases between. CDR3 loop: CASSSVSMGAGNEQFF. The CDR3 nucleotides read TGTGCCAGCAGCTCCGTATCAATGGGGGCTGGCAATGAGCAGTTCTTC.

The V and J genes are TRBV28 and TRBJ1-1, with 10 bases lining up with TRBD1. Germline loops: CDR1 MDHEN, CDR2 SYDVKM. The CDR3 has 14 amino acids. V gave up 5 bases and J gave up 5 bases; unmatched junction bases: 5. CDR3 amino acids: CASSRGQGRTEAFF. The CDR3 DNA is TGTGCCAGCAGTCGGGGACAGGGGAGGACTGAAGCTTTCTTT.

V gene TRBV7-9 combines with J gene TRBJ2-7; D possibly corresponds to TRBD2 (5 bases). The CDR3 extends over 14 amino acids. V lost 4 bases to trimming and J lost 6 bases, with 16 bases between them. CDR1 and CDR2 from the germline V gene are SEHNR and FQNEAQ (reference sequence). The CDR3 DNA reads TGTGCCAGCAGCTCGTTGGGAGCTCAATCCGAGCAGTACTTC. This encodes CASSSLGAQSEQYF. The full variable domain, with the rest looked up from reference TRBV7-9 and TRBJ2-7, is DTGVSQNPRHKITKRGQNVTFRCDPISEHNRLYWYRQTLGQGPEFLTYFQNEAQLEKSRLLSDRFSAERPKGSFSTLEIQRTEQGDSAMYLCASSSLGAQSEQYFGPGTRLTVT.

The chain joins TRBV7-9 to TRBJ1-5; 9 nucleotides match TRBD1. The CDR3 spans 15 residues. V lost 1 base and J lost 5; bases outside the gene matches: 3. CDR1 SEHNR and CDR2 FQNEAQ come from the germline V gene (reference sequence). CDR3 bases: TGTGCCAGCAGCTTAGGAGGACAGGGGCATCAGCCCCAGCATTTT. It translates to CASSLGGQGHQPQHF.